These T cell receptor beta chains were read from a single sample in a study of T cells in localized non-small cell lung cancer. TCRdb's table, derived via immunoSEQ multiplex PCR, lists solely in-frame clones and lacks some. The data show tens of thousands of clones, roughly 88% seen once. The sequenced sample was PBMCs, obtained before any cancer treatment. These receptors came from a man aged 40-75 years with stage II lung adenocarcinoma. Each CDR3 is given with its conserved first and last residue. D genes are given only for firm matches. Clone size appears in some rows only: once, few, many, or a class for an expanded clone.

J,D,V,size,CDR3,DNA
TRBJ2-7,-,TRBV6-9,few,CASSYRRGQGEQYF,TGTGCCAGCAGTTACAGGCGGGGGCAGGGCGAGCAGTACTTC
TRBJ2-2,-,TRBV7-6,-,CASSPTVVGNTGELFF,TGTGCCAGCAGCCCCACGGTTGTGGGGAACACCGGGGAGCTGTTTTTT
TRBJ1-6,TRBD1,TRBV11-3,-,CASSSPGDRGSYNSPLHF,TGTGCCAGCAGCTCCCCGGGGGACAGGGGGTCCTATAATTCACCCCTCCACTTT
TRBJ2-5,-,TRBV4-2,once,CASSPSGIKETQYF,TGTGCCAGCAGCCCGAGCGGAATAAAAGAGACCCAGTACTTC
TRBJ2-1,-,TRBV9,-,CASSAEGRSVETPTRYNEQFF,TGTGCCAGCAGCGCCGAGGGCCGCAGCGTGGAGACTCCTACCAGATACAATGAGCAGTTCTTC
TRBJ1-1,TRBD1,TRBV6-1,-,CASSEMQGAAEAFF,TGTGCCAGCAGCGAGATGCAGGGGGCAGCTGAAGCTTTCTTT
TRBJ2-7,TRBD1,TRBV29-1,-,CSVQGTGIPYEQYF,TGCAGCGTCCAAGGGACAGGGATTCCCTACGAGCAGTACTTC
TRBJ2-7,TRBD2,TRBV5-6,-,CASSPGTSGITYEQYF,TGTGCCAGCAGCCCCGGGACTAGCGGGATAACCTACGAGCAGTACTTC
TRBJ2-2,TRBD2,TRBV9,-,CASSVAGGADTGELFF,TGTGCCAGCAGCGTAGCCGGGGGGGCGGACACCGGGGAGCTGTTTTTT
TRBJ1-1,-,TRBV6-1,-,CASSEVLNTEAFF,TGTGCCAGCAGTGAAGTATTGAACACTGAAGCTTTCTTT
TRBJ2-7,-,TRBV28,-,CASSLPDSSSVGEQYF,TGTGCCAGCAGTTTGCCGGACAGCTCGAGTGTAGGCGAGCAGTACTTC
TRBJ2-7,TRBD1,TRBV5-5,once,CASTPGGRGLAEQYF,TGTGCCAGCACCCCTGGAGGCAGGGGGTTAGCCGAGCAGTACTTC
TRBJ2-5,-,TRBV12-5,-,CASAPDSDQTQYF,TGTGCTAGTGCCCCGGACAGTGATCAGACCCAGTACTTC
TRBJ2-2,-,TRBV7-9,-,CASSLGSGELFF,TGTGCCAGCAGCTTGGGGTCAGGGGAGCTGTTTTTT
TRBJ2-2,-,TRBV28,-,CASRIRGSGELFF,TGTGCCAGCAGAATCAGGGGATCCGGGGAGCTGTTTTTT
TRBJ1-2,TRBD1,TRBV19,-,CASSLPVGTGVGGYTF,TGTGCCAGCAGTCTGCCAGTTGGGACAGGGGTCGGTGGCTACACCTTC
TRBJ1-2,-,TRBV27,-,CASSLNRVGYGYTF,TGTGCCAGCAGTCTCAACAGGGTCGGGTATGGCTACACCTTC
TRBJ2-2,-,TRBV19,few,CASSPIGGGNTGELFF,TGTGCCAGTAGCCCGATCGGCGGAGGGAACACCGGGGAGCTGTTTTTT
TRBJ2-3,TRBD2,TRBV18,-,CASSPTTSGGTDTQYF,TGTGCCAGCTCCCCTACGACTAGCGGGGGCACAGATACGCAGTATTTT
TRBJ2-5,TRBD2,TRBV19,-,CASSLLAGQETQYF,TGTGCCAGTAGTCTACTAGCGGGGCAAGAGACCCAGTACTTC
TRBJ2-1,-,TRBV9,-,CASSVDHNEQFF,TGTGCCAGCAGCGTAGACCACAATGAGCAGTTCTTC
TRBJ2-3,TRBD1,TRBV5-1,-,CASSVGTGSTDTQYF,TGCGCCAGCAGCGTAGGGACAGGGAGCACAGATACGCAGTATTTT
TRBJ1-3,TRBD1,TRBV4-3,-,CASSQDQSDRGYRNTIYF,TGCGCCAGCAGCCAAGATCAATCGGACAGGGGATACAGAAACACCATATATTTT
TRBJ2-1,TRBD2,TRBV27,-,CASSFLAEGQIF,TGTGCCAGCAGTTTCCTAGCGGAGGGTCAGATCTTC
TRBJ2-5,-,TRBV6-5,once,CASSRAGQQETQYF,TGTGCCAGCAGTCGCGCCGGACAGCAAGAGACCCAGTACTTC
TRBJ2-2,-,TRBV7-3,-,CASSLGDRSGELFF,TGTGCCAGCAGCTTAGGGGACCGGTCCGGGGAGCTGTTTTTT
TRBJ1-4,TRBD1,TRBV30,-,CAWSETGAREKLFF,TGTGCCTGGTCGGAGACAGGGGCGAGAGAAAAACTGTTTTTT
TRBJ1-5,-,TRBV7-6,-,CASSSQENQPQHF,TGTGCCAGCAGCTCCCAGGAGAATCAGCCCCAGCATTTT
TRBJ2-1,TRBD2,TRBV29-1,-,CSVKPGLYYNEQFF,TGCAGCGTGAAGCCGGGACTATACTACAATGAGCAGTTCTTC
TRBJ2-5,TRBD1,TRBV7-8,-,CASSFPAGGQETQYF,TGTGCCAGCAGCTTCCCGGCAGGGGGCCAAGAGACCCAGTACTTC
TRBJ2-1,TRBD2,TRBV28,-,CASSLYSGGANEQFF,TGTGCCAGCAGTTTATACAGCGGGGGGGCCAATGAGCAGTTCTTC
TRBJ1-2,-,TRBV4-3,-,CASSQDRDYGYTF,TGCGCCAGCAGCCAAGACAGGGACTATGGCTACACCTTC
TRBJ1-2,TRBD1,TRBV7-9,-,CASSFKGQFNYGYTF,TGTGCCAGCAGCTTCAAGGGACAGTTCAACTATGGCTACACCTTC
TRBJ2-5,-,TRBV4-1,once,CASSQTRIQETQYF,TGCGCCAGCAGCCAGACCCGGATACAAGAGACCCAGTACTTC
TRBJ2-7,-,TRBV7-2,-,CASSLAGTDSYEQYF,TGTGCCAGCAGCTTAGCCGGGACCGACTCCTACGAGCAGTACTTC
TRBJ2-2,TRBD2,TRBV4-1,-,CASSPRGGLAITGELFF,TGCGCCAGCAGCCCCCGCGGGGGGCTAGCGATCACCGGGGAGCTGTTTTTT
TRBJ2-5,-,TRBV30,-,CAWSRGGAFQETQYF,TGTGCCTGGAGTAGGGGGGGGGCCTTCCAAGAGACCCAGTACTTC
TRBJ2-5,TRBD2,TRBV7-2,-,CASSSASGGSGETQYF,TGTGCCAGCAGCTCTGCTAGCGGGGGGTCTGGGGAGACCCAGTACTTC
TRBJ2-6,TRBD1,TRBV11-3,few,CASSSTRQGEFSGANVLTF,TGTGCCAGCAGCTCTACCCGACAGGGGGAATTCTCTGGGGCCAACGTCCTGACTTTC
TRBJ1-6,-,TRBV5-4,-,CASRSASYNSPLHF,TGTGCCAGTAGATCGGCCTCCTATAATTCACCCCTCCACTTT
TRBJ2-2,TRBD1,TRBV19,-,CATGTGLLTGELFF,TGTGCCACCGGGACAGGTCTGCTCACCGGGGAGCTGTTTTTT
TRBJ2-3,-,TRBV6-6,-,CASSRGQGRGDTQYF,TGTGCCAGCAGCCGCGGGCAGGGCAGGGGAGATACGCAGTATTTT
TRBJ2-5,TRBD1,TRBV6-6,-,CASIRGQAGETQYF,TGTGCCAGCATCCGGGGACAGGCGGGTGAGACCCAGTACTTC
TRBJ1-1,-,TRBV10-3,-,CATAPTGAYTEAFF,TGTGCCACCGCACCCACGGGGGCGTACACTGAAGCTTTCTTT
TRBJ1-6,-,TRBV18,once,CASSPRAVENSPLHF,TGTGCCAGCTCACCAAGGGCTGTGGAGAATTCACCCCTCCACTTT
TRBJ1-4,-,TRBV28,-,CASNFGVAGVEKLFF,TGTGCCAGCAATTTCGGGGTGGCAGGGGTGGAAAAACTGTTTTTT
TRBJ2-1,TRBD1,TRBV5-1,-,CASTGKGTGGPGSYNEQFF,TGCGCCAGCACCGGGAAGGGGACAGGGGGCCCTGGCTCCTACAATGAGCAGTTCTTC
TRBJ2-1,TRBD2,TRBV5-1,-,CASSFLLAGSENEQFF,TGCGCCAGCAGCTTCCTACTAGCGGGATCCGAGAATGAGCAGTTCTTC